These 27 T cell receptor beta chains came from one sample sequenced in a study of T cell responses to AZD1222 COVID-19 vaccine. Measured with immunoSEQ multiplex PCR; TCRdb has only the in-frame clones, and not every one. The data contain 150,000 or so clones, 88% of them singletons. The specimen comprised peripheral blood, sampled on day 0 of AZD1222 vaccination. The source is an adult in good health.

The rearrangement joins TRBV6-5 to TRBJ1-1; D unclear. V lost 2 bases and J lost 7, with 14 bases in between. Germline V gene data show CDR1 as MNHEY and CDR2 as SVGAGI. There are 14 residues in the CDR3. CDR3 in amino acids: CASSYVSASSEAFF. Here the CDR3 DNA reads TGTGCCAGCAGTTACGTCTCGGCATCTAGTGAAGCTTTCTTT.

V is TRBV19 and J is TRBJ1-2; D is undetermined. V was trimmed by 6 bases and J by 3 bases, leaving 11 bases between them. Germline loops: CDR1 LNHDA, CDR2 SQIVND (reference sequence). CDR3 length: 13 residues. CDR3 in amino acids: CASSPTGDYGYTF. CDR3 nucleotides: TGTGCCAGTAGCCCGACGGGAGACTATGGCTACACCTTC.

This rearrangement joins TRBV6-5 to TRBJ2-2; 7 bases line up with TRBD1. J gave up 6 bases and V 6 bases, and 10 bases lay outside the gene matches. CDR3 length: 15 residues. Germline CDR1 is MNHEY and CDR2 is SVGAGI. The CDR3 region is CASRRETGVPGELFF. In DNA, the CDR3 is TGTGCCAGCAGGAGGGAAACAGGGGTTCCCGGGGAGCTGTTTTTT.

The rearrangement joins TRBV11-2 to TRBJ2-3; D may be TRBD2 (6 bases). Germline lookup yields CDR1 SGHAT and CDR2 FQNNGV. The CDR3 runs 16 residues. Trimming took 4 bases from V and 0 from J, leaving 14 bases between them. For the CDR3, the DNA is TGTGCCAGCAGCTCAAGGGGCGGGGCGAGCACAGATACGCAGTATTTT. Its protein product is CASSSRGGASTDTQYF.

The gene calls are TRBV13 and TRBJ2-1; 12 bases fit TRBD2. Per the germline V gene, CDR1 is PRHDT and CDR2 is FYEKMQ (reference sequence). The CDR3 loop spans 17 amino acids. The V gene end was trimmed by 5 bases and the J gene end by 8 bases; junction bases not matched to a gene: 13. CDR3 coding DNA: TGTGCCAGCAGCGTCCGAATATCTAGCGGGGGGGCAGATGAGCAGTTCTTC. Amino acids: CASSVRISSGGADEQFF.

The chain has TRBV5-6 and TRBJ2-5, with 8 bases matching TRBD1. This CDR3 region has 13 residues. The J segment lost 2 bases and the V segment lost 8 bases, leaving 5 bases of the junction unmatched. Germline V gene lookup returns CDR1 SGHDT and CDR2 YYEEEE. CDR3 sequence reads: CASLGQAQETQYF. Written as DNA, the CDR3 is TGTGCCAGTTTGGGACAGGCTCAAGAGACCCAGTACTTC. Supplemented by reference TRBV5-6 and TRBJ2-5, the full variable domain reads DAGVTQSPTHLIKTRGQQVTLRCSPKSGHDTVSWYQQALGQGPQFIFQYYEEEERQRGNFPDRFSGHQFPNYSSELNVNALLLGDSALYLCASLGQAQETQYFGPGTRLLVL.

The chain employs TRBV6-5 and TRBJ1-1; 8 nucleotides agree with TRBD1. Per the germline V gene, CDR1 is MNHEY and CDR2 is SVGAGI. J lost 2 bases, V lost 6 bases, and 5 bases had no gene match. CDR3 size: 14 residues. The CDR3 DNA reads as TGTGCCAGCAGGAAACAGGGGGATAACACTGAAGCTTTCTTT. It encodes CASRKQGDNTEAFF.

The chain couples TRBV7-2 to TRBJ1-6, with TRBD1 as a possible D gene (5 bases). Trimming pared 5 bases from V and 5 bases from J, leaving 10 bases between. Germline V gives CDR1 SGHTA, CDR2 FQGNSA. This CDR3 comprises 14 residues. CDR3 DNA sequence: TGTGCCAGCAGCCCTGGGGGGAATAATTCACCCCTCCACTTT. This gives the protein CASSPGGNNSPLHF.

The chain carries TRBV5-6 and TRBJ2-1, with 9 positions matching TRBD2. CDR1 and CDR2 from the germline V gene are SGHDT and YYEEEE. The CDR3 extends over 15 amino acids. Losses at the gene ends were 4 bases for V and 4 bases for J; bases not matched to a gene: 6. The CDR3 loop reads CASSTGLAGYNEQFF. The CDR3 DNA sequence: TGTGCCAGCAGCACTGGGCTAGCGGGATACAATGAGCAGTTCTTC.

The chain combines TRBV5-4 with TRBJ1-4, with D possibly being TRBD1 (5 bases). With 3 bases removed from V and 1 base from J, the gap between germline ends came to 7 bases. Germline loops: CDR1 SGHNT, CDR2 YYREEE (reference sequence). The CDR3 consists of 14 residues. Here the CDR3 DNA reads TGTGCCAGCAGCTCGGGACTAACTAATGAAAAACTGTTTTTT. Translating it yields CASSSGLTNEKLFF.

The rearrangement joins TRBV4-3 to TRBJ2-3; TRBD1 agrees at 11 bases. The CDR3 consists of 15 residues. Germline CDR1 and CDR2: LGHNA and YSLEER. Unmatched junction bases numbered 0, after V lost 3 bases and J lost 1 base. DNA for the CDR3: TGCGCCAGCAGCCAGGGACAGGGGGGCACAGATACGCAGTATTTT. It specifies CASSQGQGGTDTQYF.

The chain uses TRBV10-3 and TRBJ2-3; 9 nucleotides agree with TRBD2. V dropped 6 bases and J dropped 3; count of bases not matched to a gene: 1. There are 13 residues in the CDR3. Germline CDR1 reads ENHRY; CDR2 reads SYGVKD. Here the CDR3 reads CAIRRGGTDTQYF. The CDR3 DNA follows: TGTGCCATCAGGCGGGGGGGGACAGATACGCAGTATTTT.

This rearrangement joins TRBV7-3 to TRBJ2-5; 7 bases line up with TRBD1. Germline CDR1 is SGHTA and CDR2 is FQGTGA. V lost 5 bases and J lost 0; bases outside the gene matches: 6. There are 15 residues in the CDR3. The CDR3 protein is CASSRQGDHQETQYF. For the CDR3, the DNA is TGTGCCAGCAGCCGTCAGGGGGACCACCAAGAGACCCAGTACTTC.

The chain joins TRBV5-1 to TRBJ1-2; D unclear. V gave up 4 bases and J gave up 7 bases, with 20 bases separating them. This CDR3 has 15 residues. Germline assignment: CDR1 SGHRS and CDR2 YFSETQ. DNA of the CDR3: TGCGCCAGCAGCGGCAGGACTGACCTTGCTGGTGGCTACACCTTC. Protein product: CASSGRTDLAGGYTF.

The chain uses TRBV15 and TRBJ1-1; 7 nucleotides agree with TRBD1. This CDR3 comprises 15 residues. Per germline, CDR1 LNHNV and CDR2 YYDKDF (reference sequence). V shed 6 bases, J shed 4 bases, and the junction held 11 bases outside the gene matches. The CDR3 nucleotides read TGTGCCACCAGGCTAGACAGGGCATCGATCACTGAAGCTTTCTTT. Protein product: CATRLDRASITEAFF.

The rearrangement links TRBV7-2 to TRBJ2-2; D perhaps matches TRBD2 (6 bases). CDR1 and CDR2 from the germline V gene are SGHTA and FQGNSA. CDR3 length: 15 residues. V lost 7 bases and J lost 1, with 13 bases in between. This CDR3 is CASTSMGGNTGELFF. The CDR3 nucleotides read TGTGCCAGCACCTCTATGGGGGGGAACACCGGGGAGCTGTTTTTT.

V usage is TRBV5-5 and J usage is TRBJ2-1, with D perhaps matching TRBD2 (5 bases). V lost 2 bases to trimming and J lost 9 bases, with 15 bases between them. CDR3 size: 14 residues. Germline CDR1 is SGHKS and CDR2 is YYEKEE (reference sequence). The CDR3 DNA reads TGTGCCAGCAGCTTTCAGGCCTCGAGGGTTGAGCAGTTCTTC. Translation: CASSFQASRVEQFF. Full variable domain (rest looked up from reference TRBV5-5 and TRBJ2-1): DAGVTQSPTHLIKTRGQQVTLRCSPISGHKSVSWYQQVLGQGPQFIFQYYEKEERGRGNFPDRFSARQFPNYSSELNVNALLLGDSALYLCASSFQASRVEQFFGPGTRLTVL.

The J gene is TRBJ2-1, the V gene TRBV20-1; 8 bases are shared with TRBD2. This CDR3 contains 15 residues. The germline gives CDR1 DFQATT, CDR2 SNEGSKA (reference sequence). Trimming took 3 bases from V and 8 from J; bases not matched to a gene: 12. As DNA, the CDR3 is TGCAGTGCTAGTGGTGCGGGGGGAGGTTTGTATGAGCAGTTCTTC. It encodes CSASGAGGGLYEQFF.

The genes are TRBV6-4 and TRBJ1-2, with D possibly being TRBD1 (5 bases). This CDR3 is built from 14 residues. V was clipped by 2 bases and J by 5 bases, with 12 bases between them. Germline CDR1 is MRHNA and CDR2 is SNTAGT. The CDR3 sequence: CASSDPDGGYGYTF. CDR3 nucleotides: TGTGCCAGCAGTGACCCGGACGGGGGGTATGGCTACACCTTC.

CDR3 in amino acids: CASTITGEGGTEAFF. CDR3 sequence (DNA): TGTGCCAGTACCATCACAGGGGAGGGCGGGACTGAAGCTTTCTTT. The chain recombines TRBV19 with TRBJ1-1; 7 bases align to TRBD1. CDR3 length equals 15 residues. Germline values: CDR1 LNHDA, CDR2 SQIVND (reference sequence). J lost 5 bases, V lost 7 bases, and 13 bases had no gene match.

The chain recombines TRBV18 with TRBJ2-5; 10 nucleotides line up with TRBD2. Trimming took 5 bases from V and 3 from J; bases not matched to a gene: 3. Germline assignment: CDR1 KGHSH and CDR2 LQKENI. This CDR3 comprises 14 residues. The CDR3 region is CASSLLAGKETQYF. In DNA form, the CDR3 reads TGTGCCAGCTCATTACTAGCGGGGAAAGAGACCCAGTACTTC.

This clone was picked up a small number of times. V is TRBV7-9 and J is TRBJ2-2; weak D call: TRBD2 (6 bases). This CDR3 has 14 residues. Trimming pared 6 bases from V and 4 bases from J, leaving 12 bases between. Germline-derived CDR1 and CDR2 are SEHNR and FQNEAQ (reference sequence). The CDR3 coding sequence is TGTGCCAGCAGTGAAGGGACTTCCACCGGGGAGCTGTTTTTT. It translates to CASSEGTSTGELFF. The entire variable domain, with the rest obtained from reference TRBV7-9 and TRBJ2-2, is as follows: DTGVSQNPRHKITKRGQNVTFRCDPISEHNRLYWYRQTLGQGPEFLTYFQNEAQLEKSRLLSDRFSAERPKGSFSTLEIQRTEQGDSAMYLCASSEGTSTGELFFGEGSRLTVL.

This clone is a singleton in its sample. V is TRBV9 and J is TRBJ1-2; tentatively, D is TRBD1 (6 bases). V lost 0 bases and J lost 8, with 8 bases in between. This CDR3 region has 12 residues. CDR1 is SGDLS, CDR2 YYNGEE, per germline. In DNA, the CDR3 is TGTGCCAGCAGCGTAGCTGGGGGCGGCTACACCTTC. This gives the protein CASSVAGGGYTF.

By share, this clone counts as medium-sized. This chain links TRBV4-2 with TRBJ2-1; 8 bases fit TRBD2. The CDR3 runs to 17 residues. In germline, CDR1 is LGHNA, CDR2 YNFKEQ. Germline trimming cut 4 bases from V and 6 bases from J; bases unmatched to any gene: 14. CDR3 region: CASSLTLNRGGPNEQFF. For the CDR3, the DNA is TGTGCCAGCAGCCTCACCCTTAATCGGGGGGGGCCCAATGAGCAGTTCTTC.

V and J are TRBV9 and TRBJ2-1; 8 nucleotides line up with TRBD1. Germline assignment: CDR1 SGDLS and CDR2 YYNGEE. V shed 0 bases, J shed 4 bases, and the junction held 3 bases outside the gene matches. The CDR3 has 15 residues. The CDR3 bases are TGTGCCAGCAGCGTAGACGGGACAGGATACAATGAGCAGTTCTTC. Translated, it gives CASSVDGTGYNEQFF.

The chain recombines TRBV6-1 with TRBJ1-2, with 7 positions matching TRBD1. Germline lookup yields CDR1 MNHNS and CDR2 SASEGT. The CDR3 is 18 amino acids. J gave up 1 base and V 3 bases, and 14 bases lay outside the gene matches. The CDR3 coding sequence is TGTGCCAGCAGTGAGACGACAGGGAGAAGCTCCTTTAACTATGGCTACACCTTC. This codes for CASSETTGRSSFNYGYTF.

Comments on this clone: The sample has other DNA sequences that encode this CDR3 too. This rearrangement joins TRBV12-3 or TRBV12-4 to TRBJ1-5; D not resolved. The CDR3 has 12 amino acids. The ends were cut back, 4 bases at V and 0 bases at J, with 1 base in the middle. The CDR3, as DNA: TGTGCCAGCAGTTATAGCAATCAGCCCCAGCATTTT. The encoded protein is CASSYSNQPQHF.